These 2 T cell receptor beta chains were all obtained from the same sample, sequenced in a study of human T cells and chemical hapten exposure. As for time point: pre-sensitization, week 0. As for treatment: therapeutic diphenylcyclopropenone sensitization with weekly scalp DPC. TCRdb called the RACE reads again in MiXCR, with one record for every CDR3 protein. The sample yields tens of thousands of distinct CDR3 sequences, approximately 10% seen once. Source: whole blood, taken in connection with sensitization to the hapten diphenylcyclopropenone (DPC). These receptor sequences come from a man younger than 45 with alopecia areata. Some clones in this sample may be carry-over from other donors' samples.

This clonotype has ten or more counts. The V and J genes are TRBV18 and TRBJ2-5; TRBD2 might be the D (5 bases). The CDR3 runs 16 residues. The V gene's germline CDR1 is KGHSH and CDR2 LQKENI. Trimming pared 6 bases from V and 6 bases from J, leaving 23 bases between. The CDR3 DNA reads TGTGCCAGCTCCGCTGTAACTAGGTTCACTCTTCAGACCCAGTACTTC. It translates to CASSAVTRFTLQTQYF.

This clonotype has a handful of counts. This chain connects TRBV4-2 to TRBJ2-5; D tentatively fits TRBD1 or TRBD2 (5 bases each). Germline CDR1 LGHNA, CDR2 YNFKEQ. Trimming left V 5 bases short and J 4 bases short, with 26 bases between. CDR3 length: 18 amino acids. In DNA, the CDR3 is TGTGCCAGCAGCAGCAGCGTTAACCGGGACCCCAATCGAGAGACCCAGTACTTC. It yields the protein CASSSSVNRDPNRETQYF.